These T cell receptor beta chains were read from a single sample in a study of OX40 agonist ivuxolimab in advanced cancers. Measured with immunoSEQ multiplex PCR; TCRdb has only the in-frame clones, and not every one. This table has about 70,000 clones, about 91% appearing once. The sequenced sample was CD4+ or CD8+ T cells sorted from blood, obtained in a trial of the OX40 agonist ivuxolimab. The origin of the receptors is an adult with an advanced solid tumor such as melanoma, head and neck, liver or kidney cancer. Each CDR3 is given with its conserved first and last residue. Fields, in order: J gene, V gene, CDR3 protein.

J: TRBJ1-4
V: TRBV18
CDR3: CVSSPTQWEGKLFF

J: TRBJ1-1
V: TRBV18
CDR3: CASSPRESNTEAFF

J: TRBJ1-2
V: TRBV27
CDR3: CASSFRNGYTF

J: TRBJ2-7
V: TRBV11-1
CDR3: CASSPRLAGGYEQYF

J: TRBJ2-1
V: TRBV7-3
CDR3: CASSKQGLARGNEQFF

J: TRBJ2-5
V: TRBV7-6
CDR3: CASSLGTSGGLKTQYF

J: TRBJ2-2
V: TRBV7-3
CDR3: CASSLHSLAGGNTGELFF

J: TRBJ2-3
V: TRBV27
CDR3: CASSQTPGAGTDTQYF

J: TRBJ2-2
V: TRBV5-1
CDR3: CASRTGRTGELFF

J: TRBJ2-1
V: TRBV4-1
CDR3: CASSQESPAGGVGEQFF

J: TRBJ2-1
V: TRBV28
CDR3: CASSKGHLYNEQFF

J: TRBJ2-6
V: TRBV2
CDR3: CASSEFRSGANVLTF

J: TRBJ1-2
V: TRBV11-2
CDR3: CASSLDRADYGYTF

J: TRBJ1-2
V: TRBV6-6
CDR3: CASRRDSNYGYTF

J: TRBJ1-3
V: TRBV7-2
CDR3: CASSLGGHAGNTIYF

J: TRBJ2-7
V: TRBV7-7
CDR3: CASSLQGGAPTEQYF

J: TRBJ1-1
V: TRBV29-1
CDR3: CSFLTGVNTEAFF

J: TRBJ1-4
V: TRBV7-9
CDR3: CASSSGRRFNEKLFF

J: TRBJ1-2
V: TRBV5-1
CDR3: CASSLDVQYYGYTF

J: TRBJ2-1
V: TRBV5-6
CDR3: CASSLDTGRGYNEQFF

J: TRBJ1-1
V: TRBV21-1
CDR3: CASSWREAQPNTEAFF

J: TRBJ2-7
V: TRBV30
CDR3: CAWSLAGFEQYF

J: TRBJ1-1
V: TRBV19
CDR3: CASSSIGPLTEAFF

J: TRBJ2-7
V: TRBV7-2
CDR3: CASSPGGTREQYF

J: TRBJ2-3
V: TRBV7-2
CDR3: CASSPPFGIADTQYF

J: TRBJ2-3
V: TRBV19
CDR3: CASTSHSGGVTDTQYF

J: TRBJ2-3
V: TRBV9
CDR3: CASSVGTSGRGTDTQYF

J: TRBJ1-3
V: TRBV6-1
CDR3: CASSEAGASGNTIYF

J: TRBJ2-7
V: TRBV28
CDR3: CASSSVWGWQGPSYEQYF

J: TRBJ2-1
V: TRBV7-7
CDR3: CASSTLLRTSGRSGNEQFF

J: TRBJ2-2
V: TRBV5-4
CDR3: CASSKAGTGVPGELFF

J: TRBJ2-1
V: TRBV6-6
CDR3: CASVVAGGYHAFF

J: TRBJ2-6
V: TRBV28
CDR3: CASRGSGANVLTF

J: TRBJ2-2
V: TRBV29-1
CDR3: CSVEPQGGNTGELFF

J: TRBJ2-2
V: TRBV27
CDR3: CASSQLAGGGVTGELFF

J: TRBJ2-7
V: TRBV9
CDR3: CASSVGKEGWYEQYF

J: TRBJ2-3
V: TRBV7-3
CDR3: CASSLTITDTQYF

J: TRBJ2-7
V: TRBV28
CDR3: CASSLWGGRSHEQYF

J: TRBJ1-1
V: TRBV28
CDR3: CASSPGQSTEAFF

J: TRBJ2-2
V: TRBV7-2
CDR3: CASSLSGTWATGELFF

J: TRBJ2-4
V: TRBV5-1
CDR3: CASSLSPENIQYF

J: TRBJ1-4
V: TRBV5-1
CDR3: CASSSTPWGHNEKLFF

J: TRBJ1-4
V: TRBV4-3
CDR3: CASSQDMPRTGGGEKLFF

J: TRBJ2-7
V: TRBV5-5
CDR3: CASSQSGTGPYEQYF

J: TRBJ1-1
V: TRBV18
CDR3: CASSPPSEQNTEAFF

J: TRBJ1-6
V: TRBV5-1
CDR3: CASSLAVGTNSPLHF

J: TRBJ2-3
V: TRBV5-1
CDR3: CASSLRQGTDTQYF

J: TRBJ1-2
V: TRBV4-1
CDR3: CASSQASGGYGYTF

J: TRBJ1-1
V: TRBV5-4
CDR3: CASSKGGDGMNTEAFF

J: TRBJ1-6
V: TRBV28
CDR3: CASSDQGVYSPLHF

J: TRBJ1-1
V: TRBV11-1
CDR3: CASSLKSWLRGNTEAFF